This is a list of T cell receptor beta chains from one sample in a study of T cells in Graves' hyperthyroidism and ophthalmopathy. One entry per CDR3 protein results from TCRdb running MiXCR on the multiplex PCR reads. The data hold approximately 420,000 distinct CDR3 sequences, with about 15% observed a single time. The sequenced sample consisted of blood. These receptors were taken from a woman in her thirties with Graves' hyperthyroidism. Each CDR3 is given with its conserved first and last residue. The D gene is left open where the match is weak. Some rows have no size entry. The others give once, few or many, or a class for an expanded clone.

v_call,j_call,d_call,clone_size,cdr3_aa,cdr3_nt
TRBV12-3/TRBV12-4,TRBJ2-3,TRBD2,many,CASSSWTSGSSDTQYF,TGTGCCAGCAGTTCGTGGACTAGCGGGAGTTCCGATACGCAGTATTTT
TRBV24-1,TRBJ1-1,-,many,CASRGLDPEAFF,TGTGCCTCTAGGGGACTGGACCCTGAAGCTTTCTTT
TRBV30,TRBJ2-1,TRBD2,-,CAWSVLSGRIDNEQFF,TGTGCCTGGAGTGTTCTTAGCGGGAGGATCGACAATGAGCAGTTCTTC
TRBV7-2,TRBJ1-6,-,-,CASSLDAGTDNSPLHF,TGTGCCAGCAGCTTAGACGCCGGGACTGACAATTCACCCCTCCACTTT
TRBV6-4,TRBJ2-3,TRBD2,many,CASSASGSTDTQYF,TGTGCCAGCAGTGCTAGCGGTAGCACAGATACGCAGTATTTT
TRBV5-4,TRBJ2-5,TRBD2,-,CASRLLAGREETQYF,TGTGCCAGCAGGTTACTAGCGGGGAGGGAAGAGACCCAGTACTTC
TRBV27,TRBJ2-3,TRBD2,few,CASSLVLAGAGADTQYF,TGTGCCAGCAGTTTAGTACTAGCGGGAGCGGGGGCAGATACGCAGTATTTT
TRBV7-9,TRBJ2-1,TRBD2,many,CASNLAGADEQFF,TGTGCCAGCAACCTAGCGGGAGCGGATGAGCAGTTCTTC
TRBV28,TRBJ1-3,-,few,CASSLATGGSGNTIYF,TGTGCCAGCAGTTTGGCAACCGGTGGGTCTGGAAACACCATATATTTT
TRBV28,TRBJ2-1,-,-,CASSSPLRNIEQFF,TGTGCCAGCAGTTCCCCCCTGCGTAACATTGAGCAGTTCTTC
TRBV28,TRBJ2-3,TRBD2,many,CASSLDWSGARTDTQYF,TGTGCCAGCAGTCTCGACTGGAGCGGGGCCCGCACAGATACGCAGTATTTT
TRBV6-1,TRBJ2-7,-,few,CATSLAATPGEQYF,TGTGCCACTTCCTTAGCGGCTACCCCGGGCGAGCAGTACTTC
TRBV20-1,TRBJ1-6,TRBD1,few,CSARDLRGRPGSPLHF,TGCAGTGCTAGAGATCTCAGGGGGCGGCCGGGGTCACCCCTCCACTTT
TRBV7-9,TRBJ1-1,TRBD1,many,CASSLLGTGFMNTEAFF,TGTGCCAGCAGCTTATTGGGGACAGGCTTTATGAACACTGAAGCTTTCTTT
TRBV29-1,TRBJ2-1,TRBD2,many,CSVEETSAGAQFF,TGCAGCGTTGAAGAGACTTCAGCGGGAGCACAGTTCTTC